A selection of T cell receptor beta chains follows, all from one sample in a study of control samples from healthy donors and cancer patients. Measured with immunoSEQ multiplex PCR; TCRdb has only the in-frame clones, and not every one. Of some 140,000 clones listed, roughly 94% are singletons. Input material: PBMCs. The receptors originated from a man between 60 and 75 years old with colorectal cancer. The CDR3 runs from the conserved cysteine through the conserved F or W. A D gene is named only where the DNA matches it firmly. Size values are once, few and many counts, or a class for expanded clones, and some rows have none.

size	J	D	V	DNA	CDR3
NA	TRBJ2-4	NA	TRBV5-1	TGCGCCAGCAGCGGCAGGGAAGCGCAGTACTTC	CASSGREAQYF
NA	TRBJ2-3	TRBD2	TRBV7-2	TGTGCCAGCAGCTCAATGACTAGCGGGGCTTTGAGCACAGATACGCAGTATTTT	CASSSMTSGALSTDTQYF
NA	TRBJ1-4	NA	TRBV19	TGTGCCAGTACCTGGGACGGATCTAATGAAAAACTGTTTTTT	CASTWDGSNEKLFF
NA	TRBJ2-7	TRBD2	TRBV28	TGTGCCAGCCTGGCGCGGGGGGACTCCTACGAGCAGTACTTC	CASLARGDSYEQYF
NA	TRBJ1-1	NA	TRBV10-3	TGTGCCATCAGTGAGTCCGGGTCCTTTGACACTGAAGCTTTCTTT	CAISESGSFDTEAFF
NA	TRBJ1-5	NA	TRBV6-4	TGTGCCAGCAGTGAATACGGGGGCTCGAATCAGCCCCAGCATTTT	CASSEYGGSNQPQHF
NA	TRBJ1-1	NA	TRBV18	TGTGCCAGCTCACCCCCAGGTGAGGGCACTGAAGCTTTCTTT	CASSPPGEGTEAFF
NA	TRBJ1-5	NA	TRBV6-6	TGTGCCAGCACCGGGTCCCAAAGAGGGCCCCAGCATTTT	CASTGSQRGPQHF
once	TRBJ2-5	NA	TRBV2	TGTGCCAGCAAGGCGGTCCAAGAGACCCAGTACTTC	CASKAVQETQYF
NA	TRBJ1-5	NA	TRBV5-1	TGCGCCAGCAGCTTGGTATTTTGGGATCAGGGCAATCAGCCCCAGCATTTT	CASSLVFWDQGNQPQHF
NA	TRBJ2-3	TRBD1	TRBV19	TGTGCCAGTAGTACCTCCAGGACAGGGATTTTCCCAGATACGCAGTATTTT	CASSTSRTGIFPDTQYF
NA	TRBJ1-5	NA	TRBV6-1	TGTGCCAGCAGTGAAGAATGGTCGGGCAATCAGCCCCAGCATTTT	CASSEEWSGNQPQHF
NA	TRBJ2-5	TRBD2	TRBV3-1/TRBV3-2	TGTGCCAGCAGCCAGGGGAGGGGTCCCCAAGAGACCCAGTACTTC	CASSQGRGPQETQYF
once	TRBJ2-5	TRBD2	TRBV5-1	TGCGCCAGCAGCCAGGGACTAGCGGGGAAAGAGACCCAGTACTTC	CASSQGLAGKETQYF
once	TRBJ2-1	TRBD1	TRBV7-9	TGTGCCAGCAGCTCCCTAGGACAGGGTAAAAATGAGCAGTTCTTC	CASSSLGQGKNEQFF
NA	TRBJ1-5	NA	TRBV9	TGTGCCAGCAGCCCATCTTCGGGGGGAAATGGTCCGCCCCAGCATTTT	CASSPSSGGNGPPQHF
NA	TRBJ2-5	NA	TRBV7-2	TGTGCCAGCAGCTTTGGGTTACGTGAGACCCAGTACTTC	CASSFGLRETQYF